This record concerns one T cell receptor beta chain sequence. V shed 6 bases, J shed 6 bases, and the junction held 11 bases outside the gene matches. This CDR3 comprises 15 residues. Germline V gene lookup returns CDR1 LNHDA and CDR2 SQIVND (reference sequence). This specimen belongs to a study of blood T cell repertoires in COVID-19. The assay was immunoSEQ multiplex PCR, and TCRdb's table has in-frame clones only and misses some. The sample comprises around 220,000 clones, roughly 84% of which are singletons, and around 2% rests with the top ten. Sample: peripheral blood. The genes are TRBV19 and TRBJ2-5; 9 bases map to TRBD1. The source is a woman in her thirties or forties who had recovered from COVID-19. The CDR3 protein is CASSRGQGKEKTQYF. DNA of the CDR3: TGTGCCAGTAGCCGCGGACAGGGGAAGGAAAAGACCCAGTACTTC.